The clone carrying this TCR beta chain appeared many times. Its specificity is not known. Using its own MiXCR run on the 5' RACE reads, TCRdb lists one record per CDR3 protein. The sample carries about 340,000 distinct CDR3 sequences, around 4.1% recorded once. This sample was taken from a study of T cells after yellow fever vaccination. As for the study in general: Preparing low-cell-number fractions relied on SMART-Seq v4 Ultra Low Input. General study findings and limits: Weaker overall, the secondary response nonetheless peaked faster (day 5 versus 15).

CDR3 size: 14 residues. The V gene's germline CDR1 is SGHRS and CDR2 YFSETQ. The V end was cut by 6 bases, the J end by 1 base, with 13 bases between. This chain links TRBV5-1 with TRBJ2-5; TRBD1 might be the D (6 bases). Specimen: PBMCs, collected 5 days after the yellow fever booster vaccination. This sequence originates from a man younger than 35 who received the YFV17D yellow fever vaccine. CDR3 sequence reads: CASTRGTIQETQYF. CDR3 coding DNA: TGCGCCAGCACTAGGGGGACCATCCAAGAGACCCAGTACTTC.